The 8 T cell receptor beta chains below were found in one sample sequenced in a study of neurological immune-mediated disorders. TCRdb reprocessed the 5' RACE reads via MiXCR and lists one record per CDR3 protein. The repertoire holds about 66,000 distinct CDR3 sequences, with almost 4% as singletons. The sequenced sample consisted of PBMCs. The receptors were gathered from a man aged 30 to 45 with multiple sclerosis.

There are many counts of this clonotype. The CDR3 protein is CASRSTVGRTDTQYF. Written as DNA, the CDR3 is TGTGCCAGCAGATCAACGGTGGGCCGGACAGATACGCAGTATTTT. The chain combines TRBV6-5 with TRBJ2-3; D not resolved. This CDR3 contains 15 residues. Germline V gene sequence: CDR1 MNHEY, CDR2 SVGAGI. V was cut by 6 bases and J by 3 bases, with 16 bases left in between.

This clonotype occurred once. The CDR3 does not end in the conserved phenylalanine or tryptophan, so this is likely a read error. The chain combines TRBV6-2 or TRBV6-3 with TRBJ2-7; no definite D call. This CDR3 contains 12 residues. Germline V CDR1 and CDR2: MNHEY, SVGEGT. V lost 6 bases to trimming and J lost 7 bases, with 13 bases between them. The CDR3 nucleotides are TGTGCCAGCAGAGCACTGCTGGGTGAGCAGTACAAC. This gives the protein CASRALLGEQYN.

This clonotype was counted ten times or more. The J gene is TRBJ2-3, the V gene TRBV25-1; either TRBD1 or TRBD2 may fit D (5 bases each). V gave up 5 bases and J gave up 2 bases, with 20 bases separating them. This CDR3 contains 17 residues. Germline CDR1 MGHDK, CDR2 SYGVNS. The CDR3 sequence: CASSSHGTRGYTDTQYF. The CDR3 nucleotides are TGTGCCAGCAGTTCCCACGGCACGAGGGGCTACACAGATACGCAGTATTTT.

This clonotype was seen only a few times. V is TRBV20-1 and J is TRBJ2-7, with TRBD1 matching over 8 bases. Germline CDR1 and CDR2: DFQATT and SNEGSKA (reference sequence). This CDR3 is built from 13 residues. Trimming removed 6 bases from V and 3 bases from J; junction bases left unmatched: 7. The CDR3 is CSASPGTGYEQYF. Written as DNA, the CDR3 is TGCAGTGCCTCGCCCGGGACAGGCTACGAGCAGTACTTC.

This clonotype occurred many times. The chain is built from TRBV20-1 and TRBJ1-4, with D perhaps matching TRBD1 (6 bases). Germline assignment: CDR1 DFQATT and CDR2 SNEGSKA (reference sequence). Trimming took 6 bases from V and 5 from J, leaving 19 bases between them. The CDR3 is 15 residues long. CDR3: CSAKGPGGVNEKLFF. In DNA, the CDR3 is TGCAGTGCCAAAGGGCCCGGGGGCGTCAATGAAAAACTGTTTTTT.

This clonotype was recorded at least ten times. This chain links TRBV6-2 or TRBV6-3 with TRBJ1-2, with 7 bases matching TRBD1. Trimming cost V 7 bases and J 0 bases; bases outside gene matches: 5. Germline CDR1 reads MNHEY; CDR2 reads SVGEGT. The CDR3 length is 14 residues. CDR3 residues: CASNRGRTNYGYTF. CDR3 in DNA: TGTGCCAGCAACAGGGGCCGTACTAACTATGGCTACACCTTC.

This clonotype was picked up a small number of times. The CDR3 region is CASSLGSGPYEQYF. The CDR3 coding sequence is TGCGCCAGCAGCTTGGGTTCAGGGCCCTACGAGCAGTACTTC. This sequence joins TRBV5-1 and TRBJ2-7; D is perhaps TRBD1 (5 bases). CDR1 is SGHRS and CDR2 is YFSETQ in the germline V gene. V was shortened by 0 bases and J by 2 bases, with 9 bases between the two germline ends. The CDR3 length is 14 residues.

This clonotype was observed many times. The chain joins TRBV5-1 to TRBJ2-3; 7 bases align to TRBD1. Germline lookup yields CDR1 SGHRS and CDR2 YFSETQ. CDR3 length: 15 amino acids. Trimming at V came to 0 bases and at J to 3 bases, leaving 4 bases not matched to a gene. Here the CDR3 DNA reads TGCGCCAGCAGCTTGGGACAGGGCCAAACAGATACGCAGTATTTT. This translates into CASSLGQGQTDTQYF.